Below are 8 T cell receptor beta chains sequenced from a single sample in a study of blood T cell repertoires in COVID-19. Clones were read by immunoSEQ multiplex PCR, and TCRdb kept only the in-frame ones, dropping some. The sample records approximately 77,000 clones, around three quarters being singletons. Specimen: peripheral blood. The receptors come from a woman aged 65 to 85 with acute or convalescent COVID-19.

The chain joins TRBV5-8 to TRBJ1-1, with 7 bases aligning to TRBD1. The germline CDR1 and CDR2 sequences are SGHTS and YDEGEE. The CDR3 is 14 residues long. The V segment lost 5 bases and the J segment 8 bases; nucleotides outside the gene matches: 12. CDR3 nucleotide sequence: TGTGCCAGCAGTACCCTACAGGGGAGGAGGGAAGCTTTCTTT. Amino acid sequence: CASSTLQGRREAFF.

The V call is TRBV25-1, the J call TRBJ1-2; 7 bases map to TRBD1. The CDR3 runs 15 residues. V shed 6 bases and J 4 bases; nucleotides not matched to a gene: 11. Germline-derived CDR1 and CDR2 are MGHDK and SYGVNS. For the CDR3, the DNA is TGTGCCAGCAGCAGACAGGGCTCTAACTTCTATGGCTACACCTTC. This sequence encodes CASSRQGSNFYGYTF.

This chain joins TRBV11-2 and TRBJ2-7, with 9 bases matching TRBD2. CDR1 and CDR2 (germline): SGHAT, FQNNGV. The CDR3 is 15 residues long. V dropped 2 bases and J dropped 2; count of bases not matched to a gene: 4. CDR3 sequence (DNA): TGTGCCAGCAGCTTATCGCTAGCGGGACCCTACGAGCAGTACTTC. Protein: CASSLSLAGPYEQYF.

V is TRBV27 and J is TRBJ1-3; D is undetermined. The CDR3 has 13 residues. Trimming removed 6 bases at V and 0 bases at J, with 6 bases between. The germline V gene has CDR1 MNHEY and CDR2 SMNVEV (reference sequence). CDR3 DNA sequence: TGTGCCAGCAGCCCCAACTCTGGAAACACCATATATTTT. This translates into CASSPNSGNTIYF.

This chain links TRBV7-9 with TRBJ2-5; tentative D call: TRBD2 (6 bases). This CDR3 has 14 amino acids. Germline V gene sequence: CDR1 SEHNR, CDR2 FQNEAQ (reference sequence). V was shortened by 5 bases and J by 4 bases, with 14 bases between the two germline ends. The CDR3 sequence: CASSRADGGETQYF. CDR3 sequence (DNA): TGTGCCAGCAGCCGAGCAGACGGGGGAGAGACCCAGTACTTC.

The chain uses TRBV7-8 and TRBJ1-5; the match to TRBD1 covers 11 bases. The CDR3 covers 17 residues. V was clipped by 3 bases and J by 2 bases; unmatched bases: 6. Germline assignment: CDR1 SGHVS and CDR2 FQNEAQ. This CDR3 is CASSFSRTGGRNQPQHF. The DNA for the CDR3 is TGTGCCAGCAGCTTTTCCCGGACAGGGGGCCGCAATCAGCCCCAGCATTTT.

This CDR3 is CASSPGQLYEQYF. The DNA of the CDR3 is TGCGCCAGCAGCCCAGGACAACTTTACGAGCAGTACTTC. V usage is TRBV4-1 and J usage is TRBJ2-7; D possibly corresponds to TRBD1 (5 bases). Germline V gene sequence: CDR1 MGHRA, CDR2 YSYEKL. The V end lost 4 bases, the J end lost 4 bases, and 11 bases lay between the germline ends. The CDR3 is 13 residues long.

Here the CDR3 reads CASSQRTTGGTEAFF. CDR3 coding DNA: TGTGCCAGCAGCCAAAGGACGACAGGGGGCACTGAAGCTTTCTTT. This chain uses TRBV3-1 (or the pseudogene TRBV3-2) with TRBJ1-1; TRBD1 aligns across 9 bases. The trim removed 2 bases at V and 4 bases at J, leaving 5 bases unmatched. This CDR3 region has 15 residues. Germline loops: CDR1 LGHDT, CDR2 YNNKEL (reference sequence).